These 24 T cell receptor beta chains were all obtained from the same sample, sequenced in a study of beta chain features in type 1 diabetes. Study outcomes and limitations: People with Type 1 diabetes carried modestly yet significantly shorter TCRB CDR3s in all four CD4+ subsets.

Expressed TCRB transcripts got sequenced, as all isolated RNA was reverse transcribed. The table came from immunoSEQ multiplex PCR; TCRdb's copy has only in-frame clones and leaves some out. The sample has around 140,000 clones; around 10% are singletons. The antigens these receptors bind are not known. The specimen was central memory CD4+ T cells from blood. Receptors originate from a man aged 25 to 45 with type 1 diabetes.

The rearrangement links TRBV7-2 to TRBJ2-7; the match to TRBD1 covers 7 bases. The ends lost 3 bases at V and 3 bases at J; junction bases unmatched: 2. Germline-derived CDR1 and CDR2 are SGHTA and FQGNSA. The CDR3 extends over 13 amino acids. This CDR3 is CASSFDRDYEQYF. The DNA of the CDR3 is TGTGCCAGCAGCTTTGACAGGGACTACGAGCAGTACTTC.

This chain joins TRBV28 and TRBJ1-2; no reliable D call. This CDR3 comprises 14 residues. CDR1 is MDHEN, CDR2 SYDVKM, per germline. With 7 bases removed from V and 6 bases from J, the gap between germline ends came to 18 bases. CDR3 region: CASTSAGHLDGYTF. CDR3 DNA: TGTGCCAGCACCTCGGCGGGCCATTTGGATGGCTACACCTTC.

The table lists this clone with a few counts. The CDR3 region is CASSQEGPTRGWRGKREAEQFF. CDR3 nucleotide sequence: TGTGCCAGCAGCCAAGAAGGTCCAACCCGGGGTTGGCGGGGGAAACGGGAGGCGGAGCAGTTCTTC. The chain couples TRBV4-2 to TRBJ2-1; 7 bases map to TRBD2. The trim removed 0 bases at V and 10 bases at J, leaving 30 bases unmatched. Germline loops: CDR1 LGHNA, CDR2 YNFKEQ. This CDR3 has 22 residues.

This clone was counted only a few times. This sequence joins TRBV7-3 and TRBJ1-1; D uncertain. The ends were cut back, 3 bases at V and 2 bases at J, with 7 bases in the middle. The V gene's germline CDR1 is SGHTA and CDR2 FQGTGA. The CDR3 runs to 13 residues. The CDR3 protein is CASSFGPNTEAFF. CDR3 DNA sequence: TGTGCCAGCAGCTTTGGCCCAAACACTGAAGCTTTCTTT.

This sequence joins TRBV6-5 and TRBJ1-1, with D tentatively TRBD1 (5 bases). V was trimmed by 8 bases and J by 1 base, leaving 17 bases between them. The CDR3 spans 15 residues. Looked up from germline, CDR1 is MNHEY and CDR2 is SVGAGI. The CDR3 DNA is TGTGCCAGCTCCCGACAAAGTAGGGGGAACACTGAAGCTTTCTTT. It encodes CASSRQSRGNTEAFF.

This sequence joins TRBV7-2 and TRBJ2-5, with D maybe TRBD1 (5 bases). V was cut by 5 bases and J by 3 bases, with 10 bases left in between. The CDR3 is made up of 13 amino acids. The germline V gene has CDR1 SGHTA and CDR2 FQGNSA. The CDR3 coding sequence is TGTGCCAGCAGCATAGGCAGGGAAGAGACCCAGTACTTC. Protein sequence: CASSIGREETQYF.

The V call is TRBV6-5, the J call TRBJ2-7; TRBD1 aligns across 8 bases. V was pared by 6 bases and J by 3 bases, with 4 bases of the junction left unmatched. Germline values: CDR1 MNHEY, CDR2 SVGAGI. CDR3 length: 13 residues. The CDR3 coding sequence is TGTGCCAGCAGGTACACAGGGGGCTACGAGCAGTACTTC. Amino acids: CASRYTGGYEQYF.

This clone appeared many times. This chain joins TRBV10-3 and TRBJ2-3; TRBD2 might be the D (5 bases). The CDR3 loop spans 16 amino acids. The germline V gene has CDR1 ENHRY and CDR2 SYGVKD. V lost 3 bases and J lost 1, with 14 bases in between. The CDR3 DNA sequence: TGTGCCATCAGTGATACCAGGACCGGGGGCACAGATACGCAGTATTTT. Its protein is CAISDTRTGGTDTQYF.

The V and J genes are TRBV5-1 and TRBJ2-5; TRBD2 is a possible D gene (6 bases). This CDR3 spans 15 amino acids. Trimming took 3 bases from V and 4 from J, leaving 16 bases between them. Germline-derived CDR1 and CDR2 are SGHRS and YFSETQ. The CDR3 loop is CASSWRGPPGETQYF. For the CDR3, the DNA is TGCGCCAGCAGCTGGCGGGGACCCCCGGGAGAGACCCAGTACTTC.

The V gene is TRBV7-6, the J gene TRBJ2-7; tentative D call: TRBD2 (5 bases). V dropped 4 bases and J dropped 2 bases, with 6 bases sitting between them. Germline loops: CDR1 SGHVS, CDR2 FNYEAQ. The CDR3 has 12 amino acids. The CDR3: CASSSGTYEQYF. The CDR3 nucleotides are TGTGCCAGCAGCTCCGGGACCTACGAGCAGTACTTC.

This chain connects TRBV19 to TRBJ2-7; no reliable D call. V dropped 8 bases and J dropped 3 bases, with 14 bases sitting between them. Germline V lookup: CDR1 LNHDA, CDR2 SQIVND (reference sequence). This CDR3 region has 13 residues. As DNA, the CDR3 is TGTGCCAGTTCGTTCAGAGCAGGCTACGAGCAGTACTTC. Translating gives CASSFRAGYEQYF.

The chain employs TRBV20-1 and TRBJ2-1, with D uncertain. Trimming cost V 6 bases and J 8 bases, with 11 bases left between them. This CDR3 comprises 11 residues. The V gene's germline CDR1 is DFQATT and CDR2 SNEGSKA (reference sequence). This chain's CDR3 is CSAFLLDEQFF. The CDR3, as DNA: TGCAGTGCCTTCCTCCTCGATGAGCAGTTCTTC.

The chain combines TRBV5-6 with TRBJ1-6; TRBD1 agrees at 8 bases. Germline trimming cut 4 bases from V and 7 bases from J; bases unmatched to any gene: 7. This CDR3 spans 15 amino acids. Germline V gene sequence: CDR1 SGHDT, CDR2 YYEEEE. CDR3 loop: CASSNRDRKNSPLHF. The CDR3 nucleotides are TGTGCCAGCAGCAACCGGGACAGGAAAAATTCACCCCTCCACTTT.

There are a few counts of this clone. The V and J genes are TRBV2 and TRBJ1-5; 7 bases are shared with TRBD1. The V segment lost 7 bases and the J segment 2 bases; nucleotides outside the gene matches: 2. CDR1 and CDR2 (germline): SNHLY, FYNNEI. The CDR3 has 13 residues. The CDR3 nucleotides are TGTGCCAGCAATACAGGGGGCAATCAGCCCCAGCATTTT. It translates to CASNTGGNQPQHF. Supplemented by reference TRBV2 and TRBJ1-5, the full variable domain reads EPEVTQTPSHQVTQMGQEVILRCVPISNHLYFYWYRQILGQKVEFLVSFYNNEISEKSEIFDDQFSVERPDGSNFTLKIRSTKLEDSAMYFCASNTGGNQPQHFGDGTRLSIL.

V and J are TRBV7-9 and TRBJ1-3; D is ambiguous. The CDR3 runs 13 residues. The V gene's germline CDR1 is SEHNR and CDR2 FQNEAQ (reference sequence). V shed 3 bases and J shed 3 bases, with 6 bases lying between them. DNA of the CDR3: TGTGCCAGCAGCTTTGCCGGTGGAAACACCATATATTTT. Protein product: CASSFAGGNTIYF.

The chain recombines TRBV2 with TRBJ1-2; a possible D gene is TRBD1 (5 bases). CDR1 SNHLY and CDR2 FYNNEI come from the germline V gene. V dropped 4 bases and J dropped 4 bases, with 10 bases sitting between them. The CDR3 runs to 13 residues. CDR3 protein: CASSGAGPYGYTF. CDR3 bases: TGTGCCAGCAGTGGGGCGGGGCCCTATGGCTACACCTTC. The entire variable domain, with the rest obtained from reference TRBV2 and TRBJ1-2, is as follows: EPEVTQTPSHQVTQMGQEVILRCVPISNHLYFYWYRQILGQKVEFLVSFYNNEISEKSEIFDDQFSVERPDGSNFTLKIRSTKLEDSAMYFCASSGAGPYGYTFGSGTRLTVV.

The V call is TRBV6-5, the J call TRBJ2-1; possible D gene TRBD1, 6 bases. CDR1 is MNHEY, CDR2 SVGAGI, per germline. The CDR3 totals 15 residues. Trimming pared 6 bases from V and 0 bases from J, leaving 12 bases between. DNA of the CDR3: TGTGCCAGCAGGACTACAGGGAGCTCCTACAATGAGCAGTTCTTC. Its protein is CASRTTGSSYNEQFF.

This clone was picked up a small number of times. V is TRBV28 and J is TRBJ2-7; no clear D gene. Germline assignment: CDR1 MDHEN and CDR2 SYDVKM. CDR3 length equals 13 residues. Trimming took off 4 bases at V and 2 bases at J, with 9 bases between the two ends. The CDR3, as DNA: TGTGCCAGCAGTTCCGGGTCAACCTACGAGCAGTACTTC. This gives the protein CASSSGSTYEQYF.

This clone was counted at least ten times. V is TRBV7-8 and J is TRBJ2-3; the match to TRBD2 covers 8 bases. The germline V gene encodes CDR1 SGHVS and CDR2 FQNEAQ. This CDR3 region has 16 residues. Unmatched junction bases numbered 9, after V lost 5 bases and J lost 2 bases. Here the CDR3 reads CASSPRERGNTDTQYF. Here the CDR3 DNA reads TGTGCCAGCAGCCCTAGGGAGCGGGGGAACACAGATACGCAGTATTTT. The full variable domain, rest sourced from reference TRBV7-8 and TRBJ2-3, is GAGVSQSPRYKVAKRGQDVALRCDPISGHVSLFWYQQALGQGPEFLTYFQNEAQLDKSGLPSDRFFAERPEGSVSTLKIQRTQQEDSAVYLCASSPRERGNTDTQYFGPGTRLTVL.

The chain links TRBV5-6 to TRBJ1-6; the D gene is possibly TRBD1 (6 bases). The V end lost 1 base, the J end lost 8 bases, and 7 bases lay between the germline ends. CDR1 is SGHDT and CDR2 is YYEEEE in the germline V gene. The length of the CDR3 is 13 residues. The CDR3 nucleotides read TGTGCCAGCAGCTTGAAGGGGGATTCACCCCTCCACTTT. Amino acid sequence: CASSLKGDSPLHF.

The chain employs TRBV4-3 and TRBJ2-3, with D possibly TRBD2 on 8 matching bases. The CDR3 length is 16 residues. The V and J ends lost 3 bases and 2 bases respectively, with 15 bases between them. Germline loops: CDR1 LGHNA, CDR2 YSLEER. This chain's CDR3 is CASSQGTAGVTDTQYF. CDR3 DNA sequence: TGCGCCAGCAGCCAGGGGACAGCGGGGGTCACAGATACGCAGTATTTT.

In this sample, this clone turned up a few times. The chain uses TRBV9 and TRBJ2-1, with 12 bases fitting TRBD2. Per germline, CDR1 SGDLS and CDR2 YYNGEE. The CDR3 is 15 amino acids. With 3 bases clipped from V and 2 bases from J, the junction kept 0 bases outside the gene matches. As DNA, the CDR3 is TGTGCCAGCAGCGGACTAGCGGGGGCCTACAATGAGCAGTTCTTC. It yields the protein CASSGLAGAYNEQFF.

The chain is built from TRBV5-1 and TRBJ1-6, with TRBD1 matching 9 bases. The CDR3 covers 14 residues. The V segment lost 4 bases and the J segment 8 bases; nucleotides outside the gene matches: 4. CDR1 is SGHRS, CDR2 YFSETQ, per germline. The DNA of the CDR3 is TGCGCCAGCAGCCCCGACAGGGGGTATTCACCCCTCCACTTT. This gives the protein CASSPDRGYSPLHF. The whole variable domain, filled in from reference TRBV5-1 and TRBJ1-6, reads KAGVTQTPRYLIKTRGQQVTLSCSPISGHRSVSWYQQTPGQGLQFLFEYFSETQRNKGNFPGRFSGRQFSNSRSEMNVSTLELGDSALYLCASSPDRGYSPLHFGNGTRLTVT.

This chain's CDR3 is CASTSGVLDQPQHF. The CDR3 DNA sequence: TGTGCCAGCACCTCAGGCGTCTTGGATCAGCCCCAGCATTTT. The V gene is TRBV28, the J gene TRBJ1-5; no clear D gene. Germline CDR1 reads MDHEN; CDR2 reads SYDVKM. This CDR3 is 14 amino acids long. Trimming shortened V by 7 bases and J by 5 bases, and 15 bases separated the two germline ends.